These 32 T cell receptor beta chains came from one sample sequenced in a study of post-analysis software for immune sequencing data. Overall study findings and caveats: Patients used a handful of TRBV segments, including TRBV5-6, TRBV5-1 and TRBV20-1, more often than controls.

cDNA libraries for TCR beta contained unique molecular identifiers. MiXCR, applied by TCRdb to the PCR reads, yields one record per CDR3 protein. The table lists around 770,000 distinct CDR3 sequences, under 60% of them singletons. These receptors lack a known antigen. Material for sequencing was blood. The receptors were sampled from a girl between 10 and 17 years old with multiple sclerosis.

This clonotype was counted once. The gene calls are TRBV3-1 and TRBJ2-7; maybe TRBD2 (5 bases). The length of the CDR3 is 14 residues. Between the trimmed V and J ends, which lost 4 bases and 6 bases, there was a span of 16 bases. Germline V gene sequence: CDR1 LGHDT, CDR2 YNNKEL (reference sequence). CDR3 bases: TGTGCCAGCAGCCCCTTTGGCCTAGGGAGCGAGCAGTACTTC. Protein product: CASSPFGLGSEQYF.

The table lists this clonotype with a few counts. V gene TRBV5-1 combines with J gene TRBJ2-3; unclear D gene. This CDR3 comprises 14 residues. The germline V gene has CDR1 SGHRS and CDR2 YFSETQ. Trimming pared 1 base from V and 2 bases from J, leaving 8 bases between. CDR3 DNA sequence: TGCGCCAGCAGCTTGTTTAGGACCACAGATACGCAGTATTTT. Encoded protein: CASSLFRTTDTQYF.

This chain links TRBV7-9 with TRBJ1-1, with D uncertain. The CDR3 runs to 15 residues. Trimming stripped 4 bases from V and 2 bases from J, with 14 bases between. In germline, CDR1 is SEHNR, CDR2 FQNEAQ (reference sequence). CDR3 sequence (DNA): TGTGCCAGCAGCTCGCCCCCGGGGATAAACACTGAAGCTTTCTTT. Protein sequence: CASSSPPGINTEAFF.

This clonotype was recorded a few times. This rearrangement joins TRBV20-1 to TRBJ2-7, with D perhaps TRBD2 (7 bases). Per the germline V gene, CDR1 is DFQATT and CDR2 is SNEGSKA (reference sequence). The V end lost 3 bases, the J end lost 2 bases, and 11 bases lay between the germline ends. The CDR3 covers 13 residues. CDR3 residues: CSARGRGAYEQYF. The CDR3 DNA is TGCAGTGCTAGGGGGAGGGGGGCCTACGAGCAGTACTTC.

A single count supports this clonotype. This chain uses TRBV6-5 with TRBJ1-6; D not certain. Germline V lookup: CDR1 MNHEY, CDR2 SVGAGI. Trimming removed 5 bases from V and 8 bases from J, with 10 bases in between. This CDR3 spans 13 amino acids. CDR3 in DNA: TGTGCCAGCAGTACACTGGTGGATTCACCCCTCCACTTT. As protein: CASSTLVDSPLHF.

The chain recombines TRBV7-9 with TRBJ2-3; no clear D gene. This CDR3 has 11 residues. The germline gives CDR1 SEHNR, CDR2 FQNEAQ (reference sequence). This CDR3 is CAAGRTDTQYF. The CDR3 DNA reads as TGTGCAGCCGGACGCACAGATACGCAGTATTTT. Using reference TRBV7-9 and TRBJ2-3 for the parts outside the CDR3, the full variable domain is DTGVSQNPRHKITKRGQNVTFRCDPISEHNRLYWYRQTLGQGPEFLTYFQNEAQLEKSRLLSDRFSAERPKGSFSTLEIQRTEQGDSAMYLCAAGRTDTQYFGPGTRLTVL.

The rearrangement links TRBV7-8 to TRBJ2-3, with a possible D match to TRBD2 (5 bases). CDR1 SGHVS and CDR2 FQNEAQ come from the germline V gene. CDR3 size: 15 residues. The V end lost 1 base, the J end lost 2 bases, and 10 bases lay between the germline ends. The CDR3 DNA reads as TGTGCCAGCAGCTTAGACCGGGATTTCACAGATACGCAGTATTTT. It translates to CASSLDRDFTDTQYF. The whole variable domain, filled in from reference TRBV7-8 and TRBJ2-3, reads GAGVSQSPRYKVAKRGQDVALRCDPISGHVSLFWYQQALGQGPEFLTYFQNEAQLDKSGLPSDRFFAERPEGSVSTLKIQRTQQEDSAVYLCASSLDRDFTDTQYFGPGTRLTVL.

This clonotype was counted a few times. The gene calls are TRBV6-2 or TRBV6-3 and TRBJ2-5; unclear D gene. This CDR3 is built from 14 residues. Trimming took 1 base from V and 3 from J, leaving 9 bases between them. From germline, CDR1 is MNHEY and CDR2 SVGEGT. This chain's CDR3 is CASSYYPGEETQYF. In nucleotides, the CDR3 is TGTGCCAGCAGTTACTACCCCGGAGAAGAGACCCAGTACTTC.

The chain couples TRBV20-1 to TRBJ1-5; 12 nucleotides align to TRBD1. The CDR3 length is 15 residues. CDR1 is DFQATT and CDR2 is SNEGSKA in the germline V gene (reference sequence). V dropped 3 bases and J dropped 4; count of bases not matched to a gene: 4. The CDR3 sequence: CSARGTGGWNQPQHF. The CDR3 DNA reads TGCAGTGCTAGGGGGACAGGGGGCTGGAATCAGCCCCAGCATTTT.

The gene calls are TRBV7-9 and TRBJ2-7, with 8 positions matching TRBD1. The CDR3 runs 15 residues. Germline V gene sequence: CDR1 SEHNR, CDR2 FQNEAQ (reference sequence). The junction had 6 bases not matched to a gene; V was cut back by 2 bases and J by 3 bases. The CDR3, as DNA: TGTGCCAGCAGCTTAACAACGACAGGGGTCTACGAGCAGTACTTC. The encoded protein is CASSLTTTGVYEQYF.

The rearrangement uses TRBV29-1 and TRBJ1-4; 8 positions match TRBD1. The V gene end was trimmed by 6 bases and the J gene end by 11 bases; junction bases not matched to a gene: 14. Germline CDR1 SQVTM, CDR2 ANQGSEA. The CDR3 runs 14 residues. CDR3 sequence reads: CSVSRAGGSDKLFF. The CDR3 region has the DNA TGCAGCGTCAGTCGTGCAGGGGGCTCGGATAAACTGTTTTTT. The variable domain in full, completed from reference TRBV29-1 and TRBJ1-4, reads SAVISQKPSRDICQRGTSLTIQCQVDSQVTMMFWYRQQPGQSLTLIATANQGSEATYESGFVIDKFPISRPNLTFSTLTVSNMSPEDSSIYLCSVSRAGGSDKLFFGSGTQLSVL.

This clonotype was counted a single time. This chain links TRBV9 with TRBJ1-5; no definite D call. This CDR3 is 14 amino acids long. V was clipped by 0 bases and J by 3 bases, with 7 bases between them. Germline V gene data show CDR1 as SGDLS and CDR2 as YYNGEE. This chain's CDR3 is CASSVDGFNQPQHF. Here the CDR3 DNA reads TGTGCCAGCAGCGTAGACGGGTTCAATCAGCCCCAGCATTTT.

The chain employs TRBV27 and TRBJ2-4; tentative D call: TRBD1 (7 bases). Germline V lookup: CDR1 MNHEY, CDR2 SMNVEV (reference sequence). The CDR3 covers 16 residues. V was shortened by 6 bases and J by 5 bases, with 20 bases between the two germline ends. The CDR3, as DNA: TGTGCCAGCAGCTCCCTTCGCGGAGGGGGCCAAAACATTCAGTACTTC. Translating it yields CASSSLRGGGQNIQYF.

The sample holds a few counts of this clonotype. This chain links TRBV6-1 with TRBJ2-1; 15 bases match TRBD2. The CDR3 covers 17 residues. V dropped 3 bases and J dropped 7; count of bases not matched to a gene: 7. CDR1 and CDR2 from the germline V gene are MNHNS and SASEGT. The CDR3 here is CASSDHTGTSGRNEQFF. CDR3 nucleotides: TGTGCCAGCAGTGATCATACCGGGACTAGCGGGAGGAATGAGCAGTTCTTC.

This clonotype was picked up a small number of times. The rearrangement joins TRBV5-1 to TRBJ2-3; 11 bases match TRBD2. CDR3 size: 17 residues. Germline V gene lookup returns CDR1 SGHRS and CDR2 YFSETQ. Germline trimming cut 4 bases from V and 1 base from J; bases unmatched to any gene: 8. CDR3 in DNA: TGCGCCAGCAGCCCCGCTCTAGCGGGAGGCGGCACAGATACGCAGTATTTT. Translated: CASSPALAGGGTDTQYF.

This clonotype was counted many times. The CDR3 DNA reads TGCGCCAGCAGCTTGGAGGGGTTTCCCCCCGTCGACGAGCAGTACTTC. This codes for CASSLEGFPPVDEQYF. The V and J genes are TRBV5-1 and TRBJ2-7, with TRBD1 as a possible D gene (5 bases). This CDR3 spans 16 amino acids. In germline, CDR1 is SGHRS, CDR2 YFSETQ. Trimming took off 0 bases at V and 5 bases at J, with 18 bases between the two ends.

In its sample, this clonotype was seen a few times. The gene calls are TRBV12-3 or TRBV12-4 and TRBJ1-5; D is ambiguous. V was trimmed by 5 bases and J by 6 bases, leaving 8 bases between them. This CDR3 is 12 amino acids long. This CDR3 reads CASSATVQPQHF. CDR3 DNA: TGTGCCAGCAGTGCAACGGTTCAGCCCCAGCATTTT.

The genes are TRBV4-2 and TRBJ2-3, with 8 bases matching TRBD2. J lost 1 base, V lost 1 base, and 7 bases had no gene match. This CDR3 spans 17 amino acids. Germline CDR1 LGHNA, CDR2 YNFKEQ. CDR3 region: CASSQVKSGGGTDTQYF. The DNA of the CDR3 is TGTGCCAGCAGCCAAGTGAAAAGCGGGGGAGGCACAGATACGCAGTATTTT.

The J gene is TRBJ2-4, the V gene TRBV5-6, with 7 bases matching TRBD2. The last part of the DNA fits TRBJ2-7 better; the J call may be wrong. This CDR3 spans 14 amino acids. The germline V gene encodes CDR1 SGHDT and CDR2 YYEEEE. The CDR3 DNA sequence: TGTGCCAGCAGCGCCAGACTAGCTGTCTACGAGCAGTACTTC. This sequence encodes CASSARLAVYEQYF.

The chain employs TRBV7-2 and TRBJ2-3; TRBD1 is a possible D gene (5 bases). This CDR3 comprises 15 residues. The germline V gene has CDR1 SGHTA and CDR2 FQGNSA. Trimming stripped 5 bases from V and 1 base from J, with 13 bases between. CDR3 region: CASSPNRRGTDTQYF. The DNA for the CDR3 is TGTGCCAGCAGCCCGAACAGGAGAGGCACAGATACGCAGTATTTT.

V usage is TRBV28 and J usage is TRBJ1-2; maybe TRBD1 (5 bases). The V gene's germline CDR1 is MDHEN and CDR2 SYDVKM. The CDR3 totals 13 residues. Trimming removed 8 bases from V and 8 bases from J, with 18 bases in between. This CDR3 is CASGQGTLGGYTF. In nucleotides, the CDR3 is TGTGCCAGCGGACAAGGGACCCTAGGCGGCTACACCTTC.

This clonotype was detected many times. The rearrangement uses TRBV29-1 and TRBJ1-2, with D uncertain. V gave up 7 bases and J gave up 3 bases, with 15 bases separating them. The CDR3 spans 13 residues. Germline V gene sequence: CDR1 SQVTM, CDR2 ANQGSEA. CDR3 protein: CSGATDGYYGYTF. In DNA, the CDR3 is TGCAGCGGAGCCACGGACGGATACTATGGCTACACCTTC.

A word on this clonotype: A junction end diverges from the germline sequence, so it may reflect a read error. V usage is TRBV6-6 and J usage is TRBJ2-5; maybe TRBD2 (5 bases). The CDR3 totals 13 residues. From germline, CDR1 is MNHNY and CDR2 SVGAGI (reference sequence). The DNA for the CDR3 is TGTGCCAGCAGCCGCGACTACCAAGGGACCCAGTACTTC. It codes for CASSRDYQGTQYF.

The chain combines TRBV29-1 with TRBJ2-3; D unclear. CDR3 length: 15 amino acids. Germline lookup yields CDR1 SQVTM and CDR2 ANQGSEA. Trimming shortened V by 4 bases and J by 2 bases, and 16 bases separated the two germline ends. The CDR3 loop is CSVVFPAAITDTQYF. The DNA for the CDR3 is TGCAGCGTTGTGTTTCCGGCGGCTATCACAGATACGCAGTATTTT.

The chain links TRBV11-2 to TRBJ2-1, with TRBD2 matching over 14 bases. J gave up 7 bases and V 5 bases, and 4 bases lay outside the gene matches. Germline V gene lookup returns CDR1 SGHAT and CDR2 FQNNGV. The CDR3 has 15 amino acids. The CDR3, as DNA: TGTGCCAGCAGCGCGACTAGCGGGAGGGTTAATGAGCAGTTCTTC. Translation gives CASSATSGRVNEQFF.

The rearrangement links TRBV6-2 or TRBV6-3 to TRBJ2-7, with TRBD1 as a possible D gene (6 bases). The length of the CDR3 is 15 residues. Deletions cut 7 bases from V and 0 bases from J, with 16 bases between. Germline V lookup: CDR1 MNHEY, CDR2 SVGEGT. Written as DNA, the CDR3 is TGTGCCAGCACCCTTGACAGGCGGCACTCCTACGAGCAGTACTTC. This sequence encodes CASTLDRRHSYEQYF.

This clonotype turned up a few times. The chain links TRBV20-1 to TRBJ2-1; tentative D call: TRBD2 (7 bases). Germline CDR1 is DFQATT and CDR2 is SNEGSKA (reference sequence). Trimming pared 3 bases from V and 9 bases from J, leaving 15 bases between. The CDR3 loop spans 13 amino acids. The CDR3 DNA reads TGCAGTGCTAGGCGGGGGCCAAGCACTGAGCAGTTCTTC. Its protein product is CSARRGPSTEQFF.

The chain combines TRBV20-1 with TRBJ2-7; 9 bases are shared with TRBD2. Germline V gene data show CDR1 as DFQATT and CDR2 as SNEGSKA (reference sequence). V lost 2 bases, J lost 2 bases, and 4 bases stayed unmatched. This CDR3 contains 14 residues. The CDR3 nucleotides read TGCAGTGCTAGAAATCTAGCGGGGACCTACGAGCAGTACTTC. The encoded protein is CSARNLAGTYEQYF.

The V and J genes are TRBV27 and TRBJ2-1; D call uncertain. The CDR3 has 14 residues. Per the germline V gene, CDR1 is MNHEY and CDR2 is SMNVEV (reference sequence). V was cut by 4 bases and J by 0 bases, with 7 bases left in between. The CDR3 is CASSYTASYNEQFF. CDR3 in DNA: TGTGCCAGCAGTTACACGGCCTCCTACAATGAGCAGTTCTTC.

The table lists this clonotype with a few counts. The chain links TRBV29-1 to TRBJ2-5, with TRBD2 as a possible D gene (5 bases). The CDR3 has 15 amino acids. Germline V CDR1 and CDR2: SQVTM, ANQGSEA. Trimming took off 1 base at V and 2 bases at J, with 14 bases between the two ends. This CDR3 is CSVEGGREPQETQYF. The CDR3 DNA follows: TGCAGCGTTGAAGGTGGAAGGGAGCCGCAAGAGACCCAGTACTTC.

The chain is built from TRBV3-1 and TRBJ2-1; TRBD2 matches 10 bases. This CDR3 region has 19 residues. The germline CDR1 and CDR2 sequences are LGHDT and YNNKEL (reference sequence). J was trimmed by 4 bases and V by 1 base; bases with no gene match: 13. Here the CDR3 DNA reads TGTGCCAGCAGCCAAGTCGGGCGGGCTAGCGGGAGTGGTTACAATGAGCAGTTCTTC. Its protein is CASSQVGRASGSGYNEQFF.

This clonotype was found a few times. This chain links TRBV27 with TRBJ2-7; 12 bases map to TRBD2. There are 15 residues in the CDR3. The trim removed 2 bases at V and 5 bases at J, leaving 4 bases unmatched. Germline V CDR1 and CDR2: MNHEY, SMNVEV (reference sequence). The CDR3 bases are TGTGCCAGCAGTTTACTAGCGGGAGGGTTTGACGAGCAGTACTTC. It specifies CASSLLAGGFDEQYF.